The rows below give T cell receptor beta chains drawn from one sample of a study of blood T cells in healthy people across ages. TCRdb itself ran the 5' RACE reads through MiXCR, one entry per CDR3 protein. The sample consists of around 1,900,000 distinct CDR3 sequences, about 39% of them appearing once. Sequences were obtained from blood. The receptors originated from a human donor in good health. Each CDR3 is given with its conserved first and last residue. A D gene is named only where the DNA matches it firmly. Not every row has a clone size; where given, it reads once, few, many or a size class.

d_call: TRBD2; clone_size: NA; v_call: TRBV12-3/TRBV12-4; j_call: TRBJ2-4; cdr3_aa: CASSPTSGGWNIQYF; cdr3_nt: TGTGCCAGCAGTCCGACTAGCGGGGGATGGAACATTCAGTACTTC
d_call: NA; clone_size: NA; v_call: TRBV27; j_call: TRBJ2-7; cdr3_aa: CASSAGGTATYEQYF; cdr3_nt: TGTGCCAGCAGCGCCGGGGGGACAGCTACCTACGAGCAGTACTTC
d_call: TRBD1; clone_size: NA; v_call: TRBV6-6; j_call: TRBJ2-7; cdr3_aa: CASSQTGTDIAEQYF; cdr3_nt: TGTGCCAGCAGTCAAACCGGGACAGACATAGCCGAGCAGTACTTC
d_call: TRBD1; clone_size: NA; v_call: TRBV9; j_call: TRBJ1-2; cdr3_aa: CASSLAQGVDVGDGYTF; cdr3_nt: TGTGCCAGCAGCCTAGCCCAGGGGGTCGACGTTGGAGATGGCTACACCTTC
d_call: TRBD1; clone_size: NA; v_call: TRBV7-2; j_call: TRBJ1-2; cdr3_aa: CASSEGQEYGYTF; cdr3_nt: TGTGCCAGCAGCGAGGGACAGGAGTATGGCTACACCTTC
d_call: NA; clone_size: few; v_call: TRBV6-5; j_call: TRBJ1-2; cdr3_aa: CASSVASNYGYTF; cdr3_nt: TGTGCCAGCAGTGTAGCCTCTAACTATGGCTACACCTTC
d_call: NA; clone_size: NA; v_call: TRBV10-3; j_call: TRBJ2-5; cdr3_aa: CAIRGLQETQYF; cdr3_nt: TGTGCCATCAGGGGACTGCAAGAGACCCAGTACTTC
d_call: NA; clone_size: NA; v_call: TRBV11-1; j_call: TRBJ2-1; cdr3_aa: CASSLRGSFSYNEQFF; cdr3_nt: TGTGCCAGCAGCTTAAGGGGGAGTTTCTCCTACAATGAGCAGTTCTTC
d_call: NA; clone_size: few; v_call: TRBV4-1; j_call: TRBJ2-7; cdr3_aa: CASSLSLLGTRKLYEQYF; cdr3_nt: TGCGCCAGCAGCCTCTCCCTCTTAGGGACACGAAAACTGTACGAGCAGTACTTC
d_call: NA; clone_size: NA; v_call: TRBV4-1; j_call: TRBJ2-1; cdr3_aa: CASSRQYLRDEQFF; cdr3_nt: TGCGCCAGCAGCCGGCAGTATCTCCGGGATGAGCAGTTCTTC
d_call: NA; clone_size: NA; v_call: TRBV5-4; j_call: TRBJ2-3; cdr3_aa: CASSSGWDGSTDTQYF; cdr3_nt: TGTGCCAGCAGCAGTGGGTGGGACGGTAGCACAGATACGCAGTATTTT
d_call: NA; clone_size: NA; v_call: TRBV2; j_call: TRBJ1-3; cdr3_aa: CASNRDYTIYF; cdr3_nt: TGTGCCAGCAACAGGGATTACACCATATATTTT
d_call: NA; clone_size: few; v_call: TRBV20-1; j_call: TRBJ2-7; cdr3_aa: CSAQGEGMNYEQYF; cdr3_nt: TGCAGTGCACAAGGAGAGGGTATGAACTACGAGCAGTACTTC
d_call: NA; clone_size: NA; v_call: TRBV12-3/TRBV12-4; j_call: TRBJ2-3; cdr3_aa: CASSRRENPPADTQYF; cdr3_nt: TGTGCCAGCAGCCGGCGAGAGAATCCCCCCGCAGATACGCAGTATTTT
d_call: NA; clone_size: few; v_call: TRBV28; j_call: TRBJ1-2; cdr3_aa: CASTGLGAYGYTF; cdr3_nt: TGTGCCAGCACCGGCCTAGGGGCCTATGGCTACACCTTC
d_call: NA; clone_size: NA; v_call: TRBV29-1; j_call: TRBJ2-5; cdr3_aa: CSVDEAGGYEQYF; cdr3_nt: TGCAGCGTAGACGAAGCAGGGGGGTATGAGCAGTACTTC
d_call: TRBD1; clone_size: NA; v_call: TRBV4-3; j_call: TRBJ1-2; cdr3_aa: CASSQGQGVGGYTF; cdr3_nt: TGCGCCAGCAGCCAAGGACAGGGAGTGGGGGGCTACACCTTC
d_call: NA; clone_size: NA; v_call: TRBV4-1; j_call: TRBJ2-3; cdr3_aa: CASSHPRGLPDTQYF; cdr3_nt: TGCGCCAGCAGCCATCCCAGGGGACTCCCAGATACGCAGTATTTT
d_call: TRBD2; clone_size: few; v_call: TRBV20-1; j_call: TRBJ2-1; cdr3_aa: CSAQRGNLRNEQFF; cdr3_nt: TGCAGTGCCCAGCGGGGGAACCTCCGTAATGAGCAGTTCTTC
d_call: NA; clone_size: few; v_call: TRBV2; j_call: TRBJ1-1; cdr3_aa: CASTGRDLEAFF; cdr3_nt: TGTGCCAGCACGGGCAGGGATTTAGAAGCTTTCTTT
d_call: TRBD1; clone_size: NA; v_call: TRBV6-6; j_call: TRBJ1-1; cdr3_aa: CASRWDRTTEAFF; cdr3_nt: TGTGCCAGCAGGTGGGACAGGACGACTGAAGCTTTCTTT
d_call: TRBD2; clone_size: NA; v_call: TRBV6-2/TRBV6-3; j_call: TRBJ2-1; cdr3_aa: CASSLVGTSGDSEQFF; cdr3_nt: TGTGCCAGCAGTTTAGTGGGGACTAGCGGGGACAGTGAGCAGTTCTTC
d_call: NA; clone_size: NA; v_call: TRBV25-1; j_call: TRBJ2-1; cdr3_aa: CASSHLIADYNEQFF; cdr3_nt: TGTGCCAGCAGTCACCTGATTGCGGACTACAATGAGCAGTTCTTC
d_call: TRBD1; clone_size: few; v_call: TRBV20-1; j_call: TRBJ1-1; cdr3_aa: CSAGRGPNTEAFF; cdr3_nt: TGCAGTGCGGGGAGGGGGCCTAACACTGAAGCTTTCTTT
d_call: NA; clone_size: NA; v_call: TRBV21-1; j_call: TRBJ2-1; cdr3_aa: CASSEQTEGLQFF; cdr3_nt: TGTGCCAGCAGCGAACAAACAGAGGGTTTGCAGTTCTTC
d_call: TRBD1; clone_size: few; v_call: TRBV7-2; j_call: TRBJ1-1; cdr3_aa: CASSHEGDREAFF; cdr3_nt: TGTGCCAGCAGCCATGAGGGGGACAGGGAAGCTTTCTTT
d_call: NA; clone_size: NA; v_call: TRBV5-6; j_call: TRBJ1-2; cdr3_aa: CASSFGSLRYTF; cdr3_nt: TGTGCCAGCAGCTTCGGGTCTTTACGCTACACCTTC
d_call: NA; clone_size: NA; v_call: TRBV11-2; j_call: TRBJ1-4; cdr3_aa: CASSFLPGTSNEKLFF; cdr3_nt: TGTGCCAGCAGCTTTCTACCCGGGACTAGTAATGAAAAACTGTTTTTT